Listed below are T cell receptor beta chains from one sample, sequenced in a study of cytomegalovirus exposure and HLA in healthy donors. This table comes from immunoSEQ multiplex PCR, and its TCRdb copy is limited to in-frame clones, with some not included. Reported are roughly 64,000 clones; the ten largest clones contain 3.6%. Material: PBMCs. These receptors originate from a woman between 18 and 29 years old in good health and CMV-seronegative. CDR3s include the opening cysteine and the closing phenylalanine or tryptophan. The order of the fields is D gene, V gene, J gene, CDR3 protein, CDR3 DNA. The D gene is left open where the match is weak.

D gene: NA
V gene: TRBV25-1
J gene: TRBJ2-7
CDR3 protein: CASSDPPGLINSYEQYF
CDR3 DNA: TGTGCCAGCAGTGACCCGCCAGGATTGATAAACTCCTACGAGCAGTACTTC

D gene: NA
V gene: TRBV30
J gene: TRBJ2-5
CDR3 protein: CAWSVQLHDQYF
CDR3 DNA: TGTGCCTGGAGTGTACAGCTCCACGACCAGTACTTC

D gene: TRBD2
V gene: TRBV7-9
J gene: TRBJ2-3
CDR3 protein: CASSPTSGGTDTQYF
CDR3 DNA: TGTGCCAGCAGCCCCACAAGCGGGGGGACCGATACGCAGTATTTT

D gene: NA
V gene: TRBV11-3
J gene: TRBJ1-3
CDR3 protein: CASSLVSTGTSGNTIYF
CDR3 DNA: TGTGCCAGCAGCTTAGTATCGACAGGTACCTCTGGAAACACCATATATTTT

D gene: NA
V gene: TRBV5-1
J gene: TRBJ2-7
CDR3 protein: CASSPDFTITYEQYF
CDR3 DNA: TGCGCCAGCAGTCCTGACTTTACAATAACCTACGAGCAGTACTTC

D gene: NA
V gene: TRBV9
J gene: TRBJ1-1
CDR3 protein: CASSSGLQEAFF
CDR3 DNA: TGTGCCAGCAGTTCGGGTTTGCAGGAAGCTTTCTTT

D gene: TRBD1
V gene: TRBV5-4
J gene: TRBJ2-7
CDR3 protein: CASSSGQGRTYEQYF
CDR3 DNA: TGTGCCAGCAGCTCAGGACAGGGGAGGACCTACGAGCAGTACTTC

D gene: TRBD2
V gene: TRBV5-1
J gene: TRBJ2-3
CDR3 protein: CASSLVGLVTDTQYF
CDR3 DNA: TGCGCCAGCAGCTTGGTGGGACTAGTCACAGATACGCAGTATTTT

D gene: TRBD1
V gene: TRBV29-1
J gene: TRBJ1-2
CDR3 protein: CSTKMTGTEGYTF
CDR3 DNA: TGCAGCACCAAAATGACAGGGACTGAAGGCTACACCTTC

D gene: NA
V gene: TRBV9
J gene: TRBJ2-6
CDR3 protein: CASSVVGTTGANVLTF
CDR3 DNA: TGTGCCAGCAGCGTAGTTGGGACAACTGGGGCCAACGTCCTGACTTTC

D gene: TRBD1
V gene: TRBV29-1
J gene: TRBJ1-2
CDR3 protein: CSVGTGGGYTF
CDR3 DNA: TGCAGCGTGGGGACAGGTGGGGGCTACACCTTC

D gene: NA
V gene: TRBV10-1
J gene: TRBJ2-2
CDR3 protein: CASSDDWGERTGELFF
CDR3 DNA: TGCGCCAGCAGTGATGATTGGGGGGAACGGACCGGGGAGCTGTTTTTT